This T cell receptor beta chain derives from a study of shared clonotypes between healthy human individuals (dated by TCRdb to between 2020 and 2021). Notes on the research overall: The cohort comprised two women and a few men aged 18 to 49 years. To increase sequencing depth and limit assay-specific biases, TCR repertoire library preparation and sequencing were carried out by different laboratories using diverse techniques. Blood TCR repertoires of five healthy adults were deeply sequenced to estimate repertoire size and the extent of clonotype sharing between individuals. Each donor's leukapheresis produced roughly between about 0.8 and 8.9 billion PBMCs. For each donor, CD4 naive and CD4 memory were each given three plates, CD8 naive was given two plates, and CD8 memory was given one plate.

The CDR3 contains 13 residues, cysteine and phenylalanine counted. The read is trimmed to its CDR3 DNA, 39 bases read in frame from base 1. The CDR1 and CDR2 encoded by the germline V gene (reference sequence) are SGHNT and YYREEE. V is clipped by 6 bases and J by 5 bases, and the sequence between their germline boundaries is 12 bases long. Worth noting for this clone: Its antigen is currently not known. Within one base of it there is no much larger clone, and no base qualities were kept.

What the work shows at the level of the full study, not this receptor alone: The genetic and exposure-history diversity represented was limited by the small number of donors. Sharing across four donors was observed for 4.5% to 6.5% of naive CD4, 3% to 4% of naive CD8, 2% to 2.5% of memory CD4, and around 0.42% of memory CD8 clonotypes. Compared with non-shared clonotypes, the clonotypes found in all four sorted-subset donors had higher generation probabilities. Rarefaction of sorted-subset datasets indicated incomplete sequencing despite the large sequencing depth. Estimated clonotype richness was generally larger for naive than for memory subsets. Sampling was restricted to blood, and TCR repertoires in tissues likely differ from the TCR repertoires found in blood. Based on pairwise subsampling, the degree of clonotype sharing among donors was expected to be affected by sequencing depth.

Using the deep immunoSEQ assay, TCR CDR3 regions were amplified from genomic DNA by multiplex PCR. Extracted genomic DNA from each cell subset was spread evenly across all wells of several immunoSEQ 96-well plates, with each plate serving as a replicate. Each replicate PCR for sorted subsets received roughly 200 ng genomic DNA, equal to about 30,000 T cell genomes. Purified libraries were quantified with a Qubit 3.0 fluorometer, sized on a Bioanalyzer 2100, and re-quantified with the KAPA Library Quantification kit. Every immunoSEQ 96-well plate was sequenced on a dedicated single-read 150-cycle Illumina NextSeq 550 flow cell. In the paper's pipeline: Because only junctional sequences without quality scores were contained in the immunoSEQ output, filtering matching that applied to full-length reads could not be performed. Sequences were annotated with PyIR, a Python wrapper for IgBLAST v1.9, using IMGT germline references to assign V/J genes and CDR3. Reads were removed for weak V/J assignments (E-value above 1e-6), missing CDR3, stop codons, out-of-frame junctions, or ambiguous translated residues. A V3J clonotype was defined by an identical inferred V gene, J gene, and CDR3 amino acid sequence. To compute the percentage overlap between repertoires, the number of shared unique clonotypes was divided by the size of the smaller repertoire. RTK rarefaction, the Chao1 estimator, and Recon v2.1 estimates of unobserved clonotypes were used to assess repertoire richness. OLGA was used to compute generation probabilities for all TCRbeta clonotypes that the gDNA method yielded from a few donors. This is the immuneACCESS table as TCRdb keeps it, with only in-frame sequences that have V and J called. A part of the clones is gone; compared with another copy, unresolved V genes explain less than half, and the rest is unexplained. That table gives V, J and clone size, and the DNA gave D and trimming. Recorded for this sample are around 560,000 clones; 85% to 95% of them occurred a single time. 0.11% of the sample rests with the top ten.

For the CD8 naive samples, CD45RO-negative cells were positively selected for CCR7, yielding a CD45RA+CCR7+ population from which TemRA cells were excluded. Donors were healthy HIV-negative adults with no recently reported acute infections or vaccinations. Every donor was a Caucasian adult living in Nashville, Tennessee, USA. Blood was collected by leukapheresis, and PBMCs were isolated by Ficoll-Histopaque density gradient centrifugation and then cryopreserved in liquid nitrogen vapor phase. Analytical flow cytometry was used to check the purity and quantity of each magnetically sorted T cell population. Each sorted fraction had its genomic DNA isolated and then quantified by UV absorbance on a Nanodrop 2000c.

The rearrangement combines TRBV5-4 with TRBJ2-1; the D gene is not confidently resolved. The receptor was derived from a woman aged 30 to 39 in good health. Sequenced: naive CD8+ T cells sorted from blood. This specimen's cell subset or site label, interpreted: CD45RA+CCR7+. The DNA sequence is as follows: TGTGCCAGCACCACCCCCCCTGACAATGAGCAGTTCTTC. Its protein product is CASTTPPDNEQFF.